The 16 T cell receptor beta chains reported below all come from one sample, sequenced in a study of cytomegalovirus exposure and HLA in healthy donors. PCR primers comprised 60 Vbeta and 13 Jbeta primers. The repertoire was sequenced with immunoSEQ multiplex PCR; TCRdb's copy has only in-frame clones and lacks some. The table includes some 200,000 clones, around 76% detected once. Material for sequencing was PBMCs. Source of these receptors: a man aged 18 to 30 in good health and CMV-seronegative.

The DNA of the CDR3 is TGCGCCAGCAGTTACTCGCCGACAGGCAAAGAAGCTTTCTTT. Protein product: CASSYSPTGKEAFF. The chain is built from TRBV5-1 and TRBJ1-1; D is perhaps TRBD1 (6 bases). Germline V gene lookup returns CDR1 SGHRS and CDR2 YFSETQ. V gave up 5 bases and J gave up 8 bases, with 19 bases separating them. The CDR3 is 14 residues long.

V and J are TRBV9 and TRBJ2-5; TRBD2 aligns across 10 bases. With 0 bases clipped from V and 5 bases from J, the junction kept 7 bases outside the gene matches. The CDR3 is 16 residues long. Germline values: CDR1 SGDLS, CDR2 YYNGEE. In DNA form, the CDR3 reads TGTGCCAGCAGCGTAGGAGCTAGCGGGAGAATGGAGACCCAGTACTTC. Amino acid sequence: CASSVGASGRMETQYF.

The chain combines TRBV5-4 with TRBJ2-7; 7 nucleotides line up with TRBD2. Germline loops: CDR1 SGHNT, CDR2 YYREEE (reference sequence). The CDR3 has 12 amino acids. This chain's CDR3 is CAVGGIGFEQYF. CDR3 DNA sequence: TGTGCAGTCGGGGGGATTGGCTTCGAGCAGTACTTC. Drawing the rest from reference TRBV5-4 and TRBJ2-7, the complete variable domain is ETGVTQSPTHLIKTRGQQVTLRCSSQSGHNTVSWYQQALGQGPQFIFQYYREEENGRGNFPPRFSGLQFPNYSSELNVNALELDDSALYLCAVGGIGFEQYFGPGTRLTVT.

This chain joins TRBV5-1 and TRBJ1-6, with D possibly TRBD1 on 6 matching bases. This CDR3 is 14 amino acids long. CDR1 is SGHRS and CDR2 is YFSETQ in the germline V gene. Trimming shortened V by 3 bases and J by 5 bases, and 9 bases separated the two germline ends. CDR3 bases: TGCGCCAGCAGCTCGACAGGTCATAATTCACCCCTCCACTTT. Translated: CASSSTGHNSPLHF.

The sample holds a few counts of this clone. CDR3 sequence reads: CATSRGAPGYNEQFF. The CDR3 DNA sequence: TGTGCCACCAGCAGAGGGGCTCCGGGGTACAATGAGCAGTTCTTC. The chain carries TRBV15 and TRBJ2-1; a possible D gene is TRBD2 (5 bases). The CDR3 spans 15 residues. V lost 1 base and J 4 bases, leaving 11 bases between the germline ends. Per the germline V gene, CDR1 is LNHNV and CDR2 is YYDKDF (reference sequence).

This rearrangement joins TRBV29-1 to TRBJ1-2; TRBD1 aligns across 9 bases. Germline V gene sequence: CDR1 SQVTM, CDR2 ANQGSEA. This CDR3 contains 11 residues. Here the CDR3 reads CRGGTGYGYTF. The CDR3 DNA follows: TGCAGGGGGGGGACAGGGTATGGCTACACCTTC.

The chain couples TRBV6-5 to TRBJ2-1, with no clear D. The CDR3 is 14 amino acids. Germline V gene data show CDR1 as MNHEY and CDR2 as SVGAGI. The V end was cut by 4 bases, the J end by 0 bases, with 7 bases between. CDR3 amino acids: CASSLASSYNEQFF. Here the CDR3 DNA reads TGTGCCAGCAGTTTAGCCAGCTCCTACAATGAGCAGTTCTTC.

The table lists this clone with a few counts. Here the CDR3 reads CASSWGQGAYEQYF. DNA for the CDR3: TGTGCCAGCAGTTGGGGACAGGGGGCCTACGAGCAGTACTTC. V and J are TRBV27 and TRBJ2-7, with TRBD1 matching over 11 bases. CDR3 length: 14 residues. CDR1 MNHEY and CDR2 SMNVEV come from the germline V gene (reference sequence). Germline trimming cut 4 bases from V and 2 bases from J; bases unmatched to any gene: 1.

In nucleotides, the CDR3 is TGTGCCAGCACCAGAGGGACAGGACAGCATTTT. Its protein is CASTRGTGQHF. This chain links TRBV28 with TRBJ1-5, with 8 bases that match TRBD1. Germline assignment: CDR1 MDHEN and CDR2 SYDVKM. CDR3 size: 11 residues. With 7 bases clipped from V and 13 bases from J, the junction kept 6 bases outside the gene matches.

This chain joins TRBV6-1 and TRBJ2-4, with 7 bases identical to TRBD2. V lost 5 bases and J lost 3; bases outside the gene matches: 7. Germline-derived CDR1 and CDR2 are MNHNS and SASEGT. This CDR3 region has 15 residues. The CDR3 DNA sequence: TGTGCCAGCAGTCCCCAACCTAGCGGCAAAAACATTCAGTACTTC. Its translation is CASSPQPSGKNIQYF.

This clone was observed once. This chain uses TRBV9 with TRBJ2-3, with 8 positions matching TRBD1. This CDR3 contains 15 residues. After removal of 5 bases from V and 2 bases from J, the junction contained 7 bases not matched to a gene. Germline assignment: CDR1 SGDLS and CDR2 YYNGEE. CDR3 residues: CASRGAQGVTDTQYF. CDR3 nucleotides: TGTGCCAGCAGGGGGGCACAGGGGGTCACAGATACGCAGTATTTT.

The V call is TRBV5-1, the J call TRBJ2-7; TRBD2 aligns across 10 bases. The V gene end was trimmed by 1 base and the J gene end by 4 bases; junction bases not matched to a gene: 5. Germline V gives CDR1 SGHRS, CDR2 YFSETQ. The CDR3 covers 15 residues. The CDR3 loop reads CASSLRSSGSYEQYF. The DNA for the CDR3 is TGCGCCAGCAGCTTGAGGTCTAGCGGGAGTTACGAGCAGTACTTC.

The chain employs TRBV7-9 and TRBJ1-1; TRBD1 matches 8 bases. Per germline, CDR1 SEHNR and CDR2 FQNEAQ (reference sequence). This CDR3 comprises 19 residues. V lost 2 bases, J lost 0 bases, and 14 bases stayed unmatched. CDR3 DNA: TGTGCCAGCAGCTTACAGACAGGGGCAGCATCTAAGATGAACACTGAAGCTTTCTTT. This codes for CASSLQTGAASKMNTEAFF.

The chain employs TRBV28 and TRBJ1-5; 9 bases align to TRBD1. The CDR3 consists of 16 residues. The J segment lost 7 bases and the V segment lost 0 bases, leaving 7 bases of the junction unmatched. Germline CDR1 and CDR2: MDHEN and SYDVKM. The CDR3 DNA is TGTGCCAGCAGTTTATGGGGACAGGGACGACGCCAGCCCCAGCATTTT. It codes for CASSLWGQGRRQPQHF.

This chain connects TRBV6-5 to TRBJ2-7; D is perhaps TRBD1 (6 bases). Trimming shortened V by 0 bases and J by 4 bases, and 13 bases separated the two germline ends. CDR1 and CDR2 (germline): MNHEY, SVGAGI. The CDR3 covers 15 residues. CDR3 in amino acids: CASSYSIQGMYEQYF. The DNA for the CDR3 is TGTGCCAGCAGTTACTCGATCCAGGGGATGTACGAGCAGTACTTC.

CDR3 nucleotide sequence: TGTGCCAGCTCACCTACTAGCGGGCCACACTTTGAGCAGTACTTC. It codes for CASSPTSGPHFEQYF. The chain couples TRBV18 to TRBJ2-7; 9 positions agree with TRBD2. The CDR3 length is 15 residues. Losses at the gene ends were 3 bases for V and 7 bases for J; bases not matched to a gene: 10. CDR1 is KGHSH and CDR2 is LQKENI in the germline V gene. The entire variable domain, with the rest obtained from reference TRBV18 and TRBJ2-7, is as follows: NAGVMQNPRHLVRRRGQEARLRCSPMKGHSHVYWYRQLPEEGLKFMVYLQKENIIDESGMPKERFSAEFPKEGPSILRIQQVVRGDSAAYFCASSPTSGPHFEQYFGPGTRLTVT.